This TCR beta chain was recovered during a study of cytomegalovirus exposure and HLA in healthy donors. Generated by immunoSEQ multiplex PCR, the TCRdb table keeps only in-frame clones and is missing some. The profile shows under 85,000 clones, approximately 94% of them singletons. General study results and limits: Most TCR sequences were uncommon, yet certain public TCRs appeared in many donors. One later analysis, an examination of the 120 validation repertoires, found that first-cohort TCR clusters tended to co-occur in them. Reports credit the classifier with highly specific, highly sensitive diagnosis of cytomegalovirus status. The study recorded fewer than 200 TCR beta chains that were cytomegalovirus-associated.

V was cut by 3 bases and J by 0 bases, with 12 bases left in between. CDR1 and CDR2 (germline): SNHLY, FYNNEI. The CDR3 loop spans 17 amino acids. This clone was observed a single time. Its antigen remains unidentified. This sequence joins TRBV2 and TRBJ2-6, with D possibly matching TRBD2 (5 bases). The source material was PBMCs. The clonotype originates from a woman between 18 and 29 years old in good health and CMV-seropositive. This chain's CDR3 is CASSDRSGRSGANVLTF. CDR3 sequence (DNA): TGTGCCAGCAGTGACCGGAGCGGCCGCTCTGGGGCCAACGTCCTGACTTTC.